This TCR beta chain was identified during a study of T cells in Graves' hyperthyroidism and ophthalmopathy. Study summary: Peripheral blood draws took place at initial diagnosis, ahead of any treatment. The study's findings and limits: Onset of ophthalmopathy came a median 6.5 months after the model predicted it. Blood held most thyroid clonotypes expanded above 0.001 frequency.

No ophthalmopathy progression within 18 months constituted stable Graves' hyperthyroidism. In its sample, this clonotype was seen many times. Its antigen is still unknown. RNA transcripts gave rise to amplified TCR beta CDR3 regions. The HTBI primer set was used in a first-round RT-PCR of the TCR CDR3. TCRdb reprocessed the multiplex PCR reads via MiXCR and lists one record per CDR3 protein. Altogether more than 550,000 distinct CDR3 sequences are present, around 16% being singletons, with the ten largest covering about a sixth. The receptor was derived from a man aged 50 to 59 with Graves' hyperthyroidism. Sequencing was done on a sample of blood.

The CDR3 here is CASTTGKIAKNIQYF. In DNA, the CDR3 is TGTGCCAGCACAACAGGAAAAATAGCCAAAAACATTCAGTACTTC. This chain uses TRBV2 with TRBJ2-4; possible D gene TRBD1, 5 bases. This CDR3 comprises 15 residues. V lost 7 bases and J lost 0, with 13 bases in between. The V gene's germline CDR1 is SNHLY and CDR2 FYNNEI.